The rows below give T cell receptor beta chains drawn from one sample of a study of T cells in narcolepsy. Produced via immunoSEQ multiplex PCR; TCRdb's table is partial and in-frame only. Counted here are 25,000 to 35,000 clones, 78% occurring once; the ten biggest clones make up less than 1.5%. The specimen was CD45RA- memory CD4+ T cells from PBMCs. Receptors originate from a human donor with narcolepsy. CDR3s include the opening cysteine and the closing phenylalanine or tryptophan. The order of the fields is J gene, clone size, V gene, D gene, CDR3 DNA, CDR3 protein. The D gene is left open where the match is weak. Clone sizes are given selectively: once, few, many, or a class where the clone is expanded.

>TRBJ2-3|.|TRBV4-1|.
TGCGCCAGCAGCCAAGAAAGGGGGACAGATACGCAGTATTTT
CASSQERGTDTQYF
>TRBJ2-7|.|TRBV23-1|.
TGCGCCAGCAAACAGGAGCGCTACGAGCAGTACTTC
CASKQERYEQYF
>TRBJ1-1|few|TRBV10-3|.
TGTGCCATCAGTGTGGGGGGCACTGAAGCTTTCTTT
CAISVGGTEAFF
>TRBJ1-2|.|TRBV4-1|.
TGCGCCAGCAGCCAAGACGGGCAGGGAAGCTATGGCTACACCTTC
CASSQDGQGSYGYTF
>TRBJ2-1|.|TRBV9|TRBD2
TGTGCCAGCAGTAGCGGGGCGGCGGGGAATGAGCAGTTCTTC
CASSSGAAGNEQFF
>TRBJ2-3|.|TRBV30|.
TGTGCCCCCCGAGGTTGTGGTTCTTCTTCTAGCACAGATACGCAGTATTTT
CAPRGCGSSSSTDTQYF
>TRBJ1-4|once|TRBV30|TRBD1
TGTGCCTGGAGCGTGGGATTTACAGGGGAGGAAAAACTGTTTTTT
CAWSVGFTGEEKLFF
>TRBJ1-1|.|TRBV4-1|TRBD1
TGCGCCAGCAGCACCGGGACAGGGGGCTGGGCTGAAGCTTTCTTT
CASSTGTGGWAEAFF
>TRBJ2-3|.|TRBV5-6|TRBD2
TGTGCCAGCACCGGACTAGATTGGGGCACAGATACGCAGTATTTT
CASTGLDWGTDTQYF
>TRBJ1-3|.|TRBV5-6|.
TGTGCCAGCAGCCGAGTATCTCGGGAAAACACCATATATTTT
CASSRVSRENTIYF
>TRBJ1-1|once|TRBV12-5|.
TGTGCTAGTGGTTTGGGACGCAACACTGAAGCTTTCTTT
CASGLGRNTEAFF
>TRBJ2-1|once|TRBV11-2|.
TGTGCCAGCAGCTTAGGCCCCGGGACACCTAAGGTTGAGCAGTTCTTC
CASSLGPGTPKVEQFF
>TRBJ2-7|.|TRBV5-4|TRBD1
TGTGCCAGCAGCTTGGGGGACAGAACTTCTTCCTACGAGCAGTACTTC
CASSLGDRTSSYEQYF
>TRBJ1-5|few|TRBV6-1|.
TGTGCCAGTCGACAGGTGAGCAATCAGCCCCAGCATTTT
CASRQVSNQPQHF
>TRBJ2-7|.|TRBV27|TRBD1
TGTGCCAGCAGTCTGGGACAGGACGCTACGAGACAGTACTTC
CASSLGQDATRQYF
>TRBJ1-2|once|TRBV18|.
TGTGCCAGCTCACCACTCCTGGAATCTAACTATGGCTACACCTTC
CASSPLLESNYGYTF
>TRBJ2-3|.|TRBV27|.
TGTGCCAGCAGCCCAGGGAGGTCCCGGGACAACACAGATACGCAGTATTTT
CASSPGRSRDNTDTQYF
>TRBJ2-5|.|TRBV10-1|TRBD2
TGCGCCAGCAGTGAGTCGGCCGGGGGGAGGAAAGAGACCCAGTACTTC
CASSESAGGRKETQYF
>TRBJ1-3|.|TRBV30|.
TGTGCCTGGAGTGGAAGGAAGTCTGGAAACACCATATATTTT
CAWSGRKSGNTIYF
>TRBJ1-5|.|TRBV18|TRBD1
TGTGCCAGCTCACCAAATGGGGCAGGGGGCTGGCAGCCCCAGCATTTT
CASSPNGAGGWQPQHF
>TRBJ1-1|.|TRBV10-3|.
TGTGCCAGCAGTCCGGGGAGATTTAACACTGAAGCTTTCTTT
CASSPGRFNTEAFF
>TRBJ1-1|once|TRBV27|.
TGTGCCAGCAGTTTATCCGGTGGAAACACTGAAGCTTTCTTT
CASSLSGGNTEAFF
>TRBJ1-2|.|TRBV2|.
TGTGCCAGGGACAGCTCAGCTAACTATGGCTACACCTTC
CARDSSANYGYTF
>TRBJ1-4|.|TRBV29-1|.
TGCAGCGTGCGCACAGGACCAGCTTCTTCGGAAAAACTGTTTTTT
CSVRTGPASSEKLFF
>TRBJ2-3|.|TRBV6-5|TRBD1
TGTGCCAGCACCAGTAGGGACAGGGGGGATACGCAGTATTTT
CASTSRDRGDTQYF
>TRBJ2-1|.|TRBV2|TRBD1
TGTGCCCGATTAACAGGGGCCCAGTTAACAATCAATGAGCAGTTCTTC
CARLTGAQLTINEQFF
>TRBJ2-7|.|TRBV7-6|.
TGTGCCAGCAGCTACAGAACCTCAGGGGTCTCCTACGAGCAGTACTTC
CASSYRTSGVSYEQYF
>TRBJ2-5|.|TRBV7-9|.
TGTGCCAGCAGCGGTCGGGACGATCAAAAAGAGACCCAGTACTTC
CASSGRDDQKETQYF
>TRBJ2-1|.|TRBV9|.
TGTGCCAGCAGCGTAGTCGGTAGGAGAGGGATGTCCTACAATGAGCAGTTCTTC
CASSVVGRRGMSYNEQFF
>TRBJ1-2|once|TRBV10-2|.
TGCGCCAGCAGTGATAACAGCTATGGCTACACCTTC
CASSDNSYGYTF
>TRBJ2-1|.|TRBV5-1|TRBD2
TGCGCCAGCAGCAGCAGCGGGGGGGCCCACAATGAGCAGTTCTTC
CASSSSGGAHNEQFF
>TRBJ1-5|.|TRBV18|TRBD1
TGTGCCAGCTCACCATCAGGGGGAAGCAATCAGCCCCAGCATTTT
CASSPSGGSNQPQHF
>TRBJ2-1|.|TRBV2|.
TGTGCCAGCAGTGAAGCGCTTCGACGCCCACTTATGAATGAGCAGTTCTTC
CASSEALRRPLMNEQFF
>TRBJ2-3|few|TRBV2|.
TGTGCCAGCAGCACCGGGGAAATGAGCACAGATACGCAGTATTTT
CASSTGEMSTDTQYF
>TRBJ2-5|.|TRBV5-1|TRBD2
TGCGCCAGCAGCTTGGTTAGCGGGAGTAACCAAGAGACCCAGTACTTC
CASSLVSGSNQETQYF
>TRBJ1-3|.|TRBV13|.
TGTGCCAGCACCAATACAGGCGTCGGTGGAAACACCATATATTTT
CASTNTGVGGNTIYF
>TRBJ2-4|.|TRBV27|.
TGTGCCAGCAGTTTCTCTGGCGCCAAAAACATTCAGTACTTC
CASSFSGAKNIQYF
>TRBJ2-1|.|TRBV19|.
TGTGCCAGTGTTAGGGGGGGCGCATACAATGAGCAGTTCTTC
CASVRGGAYNEQFF
>TRBJ2-5|.|TRBV5-6|TRBD1
TGTGCCAGCAGCTACGGGACAGAGCAAGAGACCCAGTACTTC
CASSYGTEQETQYF
>TRBJ2-3|.|TRBV6-1|TRBD2
TGTGCCAGCCTAACTAGCGGGAGGACCGGAGATACGCAGTATTTT
CASLTSGRTGDTQYF
>TRBJ2-3|.|TRBV9|.
TGTGCCAGCAGCGTAGGGGGGCCCCGCACAGATACGCAGTATTTT
CASSVGGPRTDTQYF
>TRBJ2-5|.|TRBV30|TRBD1
TGTGCCTGGAGCGGGGGACAGGGGGCAAGTTGGGAGACCCAGTACTTC
CAWSGGQGASWETQYF
>TRBJ2-7|once|TRBV21-1|.
TGTGCCAGCCCCTTGTGGAGACTAGCGGCCAGCTCCTACGAGCAGTACTTC
CASPLWRLAASSYEQYF
>TRBJ2-5|.|TRBV9|TRBD1
TGTGCCAGCAGCGTTAGGCCAGGGGGCGCTGGGGAGACCCAGTACTTC
CASSVRPGGAGETQYF
>TRBJ1-1|.|TRBV6-5|TRBD1
TGTGCCACCAGGACAGGGGGCCTCACTGAAGCTTTCTTT
CATRTGGLTEAFF
>TRBJ1-1|.|TRBV6-5|.
TGTGCCAGCAGCCCGGGACGACTTACTGAAGCTTTCTTT
CASSPGRLTEAFF
>TRBJ1-5|.|TRBV15|.
TGTGCCACCAGCAGTCAGGGAAATCAGCCCCAGCATTTT
CATSSQGNQPQHF
>TRBJ1-1|.|TRBV11-3|TRBD1
TGTGCCAGCAGCTTAATAGGGGTAGACAGGGCCCGCACTGAAGCTTTCTTT
CASSLIGVDRARTEAFF